The entry that follows covers one T cell receptor (beta chain) sequence. Its matching antigen is unknown. The source of the sample is a study of cytomegalovirus exposure and HLA in healthy donors. Whole-study results and caveats: TCR clusters originating in the first cohort tended to co-occur in the 120 validation repertoires, according to a later analysis.

Germline-derived CDR1 and CDR2 are KGHSH and LQKENI. The CDR3 covers 18 residues. Trimming took 3 bases from V and 2 from J, leaving 19 bases between them. The data were produced by immunoSEQ multiplex PCR, yet TCRdb's version contains in-frame clones alone and is incomplete. The table lists 200,000 or so clones, 75% to 90% of them singletons. V is TRBV18 and J is TRBJ2-2; possibly TRBD2 for D (5 bases). The sequenced material came from PBMCs. This clonotype originated in a young man in good health and CMV-seropositive. CDR3 protein: CASSPTVVGGANTGELFF. In DNA, the CDR3 is TGTGCCAGCTCACCTACTGTTGTTGGAGGAGCAAACACCGGGGAGCTGTTTTTT.